The entry below describes one T cell receptor beta chain. At one boundary the junction diverges from the germline segment, which might be a read error. This record belongs to a study of blood T cell repertoires in COVID-19. The CDR3 contains 12 residues. Germline V gene data show CDR1 as DFQATT and CDR2 as SNEGSKA (reference sequence). The repertoire was sequenced with immunoSEQ multiplex PCR; TCRdb's copy has only in-frame clones and lacks some. In the table there are about 74,000 clones, 85% to 90% of which are singletons. The sequencing sample was made of peripheral blood. The TCR sequence derives from a woman over 75 with active or convalescent COVID-19. This chain uses TRBV20-1 with TRBJ2-2; TRBD1 matches at 11 bases. The CDR3 is CSASQGQGVLFF. The CDR3 DNA reads as TGCAGTGCTAGTCAGGGACAGGGGGTGCTGTTTTTT.